These 15 T cell receptor beta chains were sequenced from one sample in a study of T cell clonality in common variable immunodeficiency. Study observations and caveats: Fewer deletions and N-nucleotide insertions were reportedly seen in common variable immunodeficiency TCR beta sequences.

No antigens are known for them. Measured with immunoSEQ multiplex PCR; TCRdb has only the in-frame clones, and not every one. The sample shows 6,500 to 8,500 clones, none of them appearing just once. The specimen was peripheral blood mononuclear cells. These receptors all come from a human donor with common variable immunodeficiency.

For this clone: The read is 3 residues too short to cover the CDR3 end, so that end is filled in from the germline J gene. This chain joins TRBV18 and TRBJ2-1, with 13 bases fitting TRBD2. Germline trimming cut 8 bases from V and 7 bases from J; bases unmatched to any gene: 8. CDR1 and CDR2 (germline): KGHSH, LQKENI. The CDR3 covers 15 residues. The CDR3 protein is CASNPGLAGYNEQFF. The CDR3 bases that were read are TGTGCCAGCAATCCGGGACTAGCGGGATATAATGAG.

As to this clone: Coverage ceases 3 residues before the CDR3 finishes, and the germline J gene fills in the end. J is TRBJ2-5 and V is TRBV7-2, with 9 bases matching TRBD2. The CDR3 covers 15 residues. Germline values: CDR1 SGHTA, CDR2 FQGNSA. V shed 7 bases, J shed 3 bases, and the junction held 9 bases outside the gene matches. The CDR3 sequence is CASTQGGGREETQYF. Incomplete CDR3 DNA: TGTGCCAGCACCCAGGGGGGCGGGAGGGAAGAGACC.

Remarks on this clone: The read ends 3 residues early relative to the CDR3; the germline J gene fills the gap. The V call is TRBV7-9, the J call TRBJ2-7; 8 bases are shared with TRBD1. Per germline, CDR1 SEHNR and CDR2 FQNEAQ (reference sequence). The CDR3 has 15 residues. Trimming took 5 bases from V and 2 from J; bases not matched to a gene: 8. The part of the CDR3 DNA that was read is TGTGCCAGCAGCATTCGACAGGGGATCCCCTACGAG. This encodes CASSIRQGIPYE. The entire CDR3 protein is CASSIRQGIPYEQYF.

This clone was counted a few times. The read comes to an end 3 residues before the CDR3 does, leaving the germline J gene to fill in the end. The rearrangement uses TRBV2 and TRBJ2-7, with 7 bases identical to TRBD2. The CDR3 contains 14 residues. V was pared by 2 bases and J by 3 bases, with 4 bases of the junction left unmatched. The germline V gene encodes CDR1 SNHLY and CDR2 FYNNEI. The covered CDR3 bases are TGTGCCAGCAGTGAATGGACTAGGGTCTACGAG. This codes for CASSEWTRVYE. The whole CDR3 protein reads CASSEWTRVYEQYF.

This clone showed up just a few times. The CDR3 goes on 3 residues after the read ends, and that part is filled in from the germline J gene. The chain recombines TRBV20-1 with TRBJ2-7; 7 bases fit TRBD2. This CDR3 has 13 residues. CDR1 DFQATT and CDR2 SNEGSKA come from the germline V gene (reference sequence). J gave up 0 bases and V 4 bases, and 3 bases lay outside the gene matches. CDR3 DNA, as far as it was read: TGCAGTGCTACCAGCGGGAACTCCTACGAG. This gives the protein CSATSGNSYE. Given in full, the CDR3 is CSATSGNSYEQYF.

Note on this clone: The read gets to within 3 residues of the CDR3 end, and the germline J gene fills in the rest. The chain employs TRBV20-1 and TRBJ2-7, with 10 bases fitting TRBD2. The ends lost 2 bases at V and 3 bases at J; junction bases unmatched: 13. Germline V gene data show CDR1 as DFQATT and CDR2 as SNEGSKA (reference sequence). This CDR3 is built from 17 residues. CDR3 DNA (partial): TGCAGTGCTAGAACGCTTTCGGCTAGCGGGAGTAGCTACGAG. Translating gives CSARTLSASGSSYE. The complete CDR3 protein is CSARTLSASGSSYEQYF.

Worth noting for this clone: The CDR3 is cut off 3 residues early in the read; its end comes from the germline J gene. The rearrangement joins TRBV29-1 to TRBJ2-7, with D hard to call. Germline V gene data show CDR1 as SQVTM and CDR2 as ANQGSEA. The CDR3 is 13 residues long. Deletions cut 2 bases from V and 3 bases from J, with 11 bases between. The CDR3 region is CSVEISNNYEQYF. The DNA read from the CDR3 is TGCAGCGTTGAAATCAGTAATAACTACGAG.

Concerning this clone: The sequence runs out 3 residues before the end of the CDR3; the remainder is reconstructed from the germline J gene. V and J are TRBV7-9 and TRBJ1-5, with D possibly matching TRBD1 (5 bases). CDR1 SEHNR and CDR2 FQNEAQ come from the germline V gene (reference sequence). The CDR3 has 14 amino acids. V dropped 2 bases and J dropped 1 base, with 6 bases sitting between them. CDR3: CASSLQGSNQPQHF. Partial CDR3 DNA: TGTGCCAGCAGCTTACAGGGCAGCAATCAGCCC.

This clone was observed a few times. Read sequence stops 3 residues before the CDR3 end, and the germline J gene provides the missing end. This chain connects TRBV13 to TRBJ2-1; D ambiguous. CDR3 length: 13 amino acids. Germline assignment: CDR1 PRHDT and CDR2 FYEKMQ (reference sequence). Trimming pared 4 bases from V and 8 bases from J, leaving 12 bases between. CDR3 in amino acids: CASSYTAVDEQFF. CDR3 DNA, as far as it was read: TGTGCCAGCAGCTATACAGCAGTCGATGAG.

This clone occurred a few times. CDR3 sequence reads: CASSQGRQETQYF. The covered CDR3 bases are TGTGCCAGCTCACAAGGCAGACAAGAGACC. The chain combines TRBV18 with TRBJ2-5; no firm D call. Read sequence stops 3 residues before the CDR3 end, and the germline J gene provides the missing end. V dropped 4 bases and J dropped 2 bases, with 8 bases sitting between them. From germline, CDR1 is KGHSH and CDR2 LQKENI. The CDR3 has 13 amino acids.

In its sample, this clone ranks as medium-sized. The read gets to within 3 residues of the CDR3 end, and the germline J gene fills in the rest. This rearrangement joins TRBV29-1 to TRBJ2-1, with D unresolved. Germline lookup yields CDR1 SQVTM and CDR2 ANQGSEA. The CDR3 spans 14 residues. V shed 2 bases and J shed 5 bases, with 13 bases lying between them. Partial CDR3 DNA: TGCAGCGTTGAAAAGGGTGTTGGAAACAATGAG. Translated: CSVEKGVGNNE. The entire CDR3 sequence reads CSVEKGVGNNEQFF.

Turning to this clone: The CDR3 is cut off 3 residues early in the read; its end comes from the germline J gene. The chain joins TRBV7-3 to TRBJ2-7; 8 bases match TRBD1. V trimming: 5 bases; J trimming: 4 bases; junction bases outside the gene matches: 22. Germline V gene data show CDR1 as SGHTA and CDR2 as FQGTGA. The CDR3 sequence is 19 residues long. CDR3 loop: CASSVRGGYGTGANYEQYF. The sequenced part of the CDR3 DNA is TGTGCCAGCAGCGTAAGAGGGGGGTACGGGACAGGAGCCAATTACGAG.

Regarding this clone: Coverage ceases 3 residues before the CDR3 finishes, and the germline J gene fills in the end. The chain employs TRBV19 and TRBJ2-7; D is unclear. With 3 bases removed from V and 0 bases from J, the gap between germline ends came to 9 bases. Germline V gives CDR1 LNHDA, CDR2 SQIVND (reference sequence). There are 14 residues in the CDR3. The chain's CDR3 is CASSIHLVSYEQYF. CDR3 DNA (partial): TGTGCCAGTAGTATCCACTTAGTCTCCTACGAG. The variable domain in full, with the rest retrieved from reference TRBV19 and TRBJ2-7, is DGGITQSPKYLFRKEGQNVTLSCEQNLNHDAMYWYRQDPGQGLRLIYYSQIVNDFQKGDIAEGYSVSREKKESFPLTVTSAQKNPTAFYLCASSIHLVSYEQYFGPGTRLTVT.

Comments on this clone: The read falls 3 residues short of the CDR3 end, and the missing part is taken from the germline J gene. The chain couples TRBV6-1 to TRBJ2-3; 14 bases map to TRBD2. This CDR3 has 15 residues. Trimming took 4 bases from V and 4 from J; bases not matched to a gene: 1. The germline gives CDR1 MNHNS, CDR2 SASEGT. This CDR3 is CASSGLAGGADTQYF. Partial CDR3 DNA: TGTGCCAGCAGTGGACTAGCGGGAGGGGCAGATACG.

This clone was picked up a small number of times. The read stops 3 residues short of the end of the CDR3; the missing end is completed from the germline J gene. The rearrangement uses TRBV19 and TRBJ1-1, with a weak D call TRBD1 (6 bases). Germline CDR1 reads LNHDA; CDR2 reads SQIVND (reference sequence). The V end was cut by 2 bases, the J end by 1 base, with 11 bases between. The CDR3 runs 15 residues. The CDR3 bases that were read are TGTGCCAGTAGTATAAGCGGCAGGGGGAACACTGAA. This gives the protein CASSISGRGNTE. The entire CDR3 reads CASSISGRGNTEAFF.